Here is one T cell receptor (beta chain) with its context. Trimming removed 5 bases at V and 3 bases at J, with 5 bases between. Germline V lookup: CDR1 LNHDA, CDR2 SQIVND (reference sequence). This CDR3 is 11 amino acids long. This sample stems from a study of blood T cell repertoires in COVID-19. Sequencing was performed with immunoSEQ multiplex PCR; in TCRdb, only in-frame clones are kept and a portion is missing. Of some 220,000 clones in the sample, around 80% are singletons; the top ten hold roughly 1.3%. This sequence originates from a woman aged 25 to 39 with COVID-19, enrolled during active disease. The sequenced material came from peripheral blood. The gene calls are TRBV19 and TRBJ2-7; no reliable D call. The CDR3 DNA reads as TGTGCCAGTAGTTCCGTCTACGAGCAGTACTTC. Amino acid sequence: CASSSVYEQYF.